This T cell receptor beta chain was recovered during a study of breast tumors, draining lymph nodes, adjacent tissues (dated by TCRdb to the mid-2010s). For context, the study as a whole: In breast cancer patients, the study compared the TCR beta repertoires of tumor, adjacent nontumor tissue and axillary lymph nodes. The study was designed to assess the relationships and possible T-cell exchange between tumor, surrounding tissue and draining lymph node repertoires in human breast cancer. Results and caveats for the whole study, not just this receptor: Tumor and nontumor tissue repertoires were significantly more similar in luminal-like than in basal-like breast cancer. T-cell repertoire diversity in tumors was found to be lower than in lymph nodes but higher than in nontumor tissue, and preferential V and J gene usage was observed. The conclusion that tumor T cells originate in lymph nodes was framed as consistent with a hypothesis rather than directly demonstrated. The data were judged consistent with most tumor T cells deriving from the lymph node and then expanding within tumor tissue.

The axillary draining lymph nodes of breast cancer patients were the source of the lymph node samples. Sequenced on an Illumina HiSeq 2000. Multiplex PCR amplification was used to generate the TCR beta chain libraries. High-throughput sequencing was used to analyze the amplified TCR beta chain products. Through fastp at Q25 and MiXCR, TCRdb rebuilt clones from the public reads, retaining in-frame beta chains. Every entry covers one CDR3 protein and lists the most common genes and DNA from its rows. Across this sample there are some 120,000 distinct CDR3 sequences, with approximately 20% seen only once. Clones ranked in the top ten supply more than 3% of the sample. The CDR1 and CDR2 encoded by the germline V gene are MNHEY and SVGEGT. Relative to germline, V is 7 bases shorter and J is 6 bases shorter, with 7 bases between their ends. From its cysteine to its phenylalanine, the CDR3 spans 11 amino acids. The CDR3 DNA has 33 bases and is translated from base 1.

This clonotype has ten or more counts. What antigen it recognizes has not been identified. Nothing much larger sits one base from this clone, and base qualities are not available. This TCR derives from a female donor with breast cancer. Some clones in this sample may be carry-over from other donors' samples. The material sequenced was axillary lymph node tissue. The rearrangement combines TRBV6-2 or TRBV6-3 with TRBJ2-1, with the identity of the D gene unclear. The DNA sequence is given as TGTGCCAGCAAGGTTTTCAATGAGCAGTTCTTC. Its product reads: CASKVFNEQFF.